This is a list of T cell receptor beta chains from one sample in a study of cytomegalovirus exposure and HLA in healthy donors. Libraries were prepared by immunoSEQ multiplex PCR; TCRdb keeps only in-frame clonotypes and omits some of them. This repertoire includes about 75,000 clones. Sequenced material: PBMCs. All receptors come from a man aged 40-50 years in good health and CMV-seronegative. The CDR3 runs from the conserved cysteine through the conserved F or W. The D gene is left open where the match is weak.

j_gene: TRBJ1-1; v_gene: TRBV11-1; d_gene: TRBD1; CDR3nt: TGTGCCAGCAGCTTAGACATACCTTCCGGGACAGGGGGGAACACTGAAGCTTTCTTT; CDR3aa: CASSLDIPSGTGGNTEAFF
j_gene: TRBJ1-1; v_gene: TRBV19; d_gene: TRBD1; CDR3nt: TGTGCCAGTAGACAAGGGGACAGGAACACTGAAGCTTTCTTT; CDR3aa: CASRQGDRNTEAFF
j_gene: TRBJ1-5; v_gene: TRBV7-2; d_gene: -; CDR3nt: TGTGCCAGCAGCTTAGTTATTAATAGCAATCAGCCCCAGCATTTT; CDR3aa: CASSLVINSNQPQHF
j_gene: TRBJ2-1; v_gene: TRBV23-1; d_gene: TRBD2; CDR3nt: TGCGCCAGCAGTCAAATCTGTCCGGGACTAGCGGGGACCAATGAGCAGTTCTTC; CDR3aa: CASSQICPGLAGTNEQFF
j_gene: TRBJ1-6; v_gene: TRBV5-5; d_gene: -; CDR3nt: TGTGCCAGCAGCCAGGTGGGGGGTAATTCACCCCTCCACTTT; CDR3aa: CASSQVGGNSPLHF
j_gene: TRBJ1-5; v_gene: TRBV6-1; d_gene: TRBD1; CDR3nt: TGTGCCAGCAGTGAGGACAGGGGGCAGGACTCCCAGCATTTT; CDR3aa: CASSEDRGQDSQHF
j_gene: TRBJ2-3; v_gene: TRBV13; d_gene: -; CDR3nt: TGTGCCAGCAGCTTAGTAGCAGATACGCAGTATTTT; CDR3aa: CASSLVADTQYF
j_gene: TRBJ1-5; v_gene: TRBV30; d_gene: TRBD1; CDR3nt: TGTGCCTGGACTCTAGGACAGGGAGGTCAGCCCCAGCATTTT; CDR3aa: CAWTLGQGGQPQHF
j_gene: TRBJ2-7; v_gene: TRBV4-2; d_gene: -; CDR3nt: TGTGCCAGCAGCCAAGATAGGACACAGGACTACGAGCAGTACTTC; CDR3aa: CASSQDRTQDYEQYF
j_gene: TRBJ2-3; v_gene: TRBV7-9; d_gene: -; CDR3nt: TGTGCCAGCAGCTCAGGACTGGATACGCAGTATTTT; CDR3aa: CASSSGLDTQYF
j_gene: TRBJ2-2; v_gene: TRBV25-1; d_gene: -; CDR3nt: TGTGCCAGCAGTGAAGTTAGGGGCGACACCGGGGAGCTGTTTTTT; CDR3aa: CASSEVRGDTGELFF
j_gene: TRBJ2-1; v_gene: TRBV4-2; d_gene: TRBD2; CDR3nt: TGTGCCAGCAGCCAAGATTCCGGGTTAGCGGGGGGGGGTGAGCAGTTCTTC; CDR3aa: CASSQDSGLAGGGEQFF
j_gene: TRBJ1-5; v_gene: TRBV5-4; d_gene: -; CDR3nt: TGTGCCAGCAGCTTGGATGGGACATATGAGCCCCAGCATTTT; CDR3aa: CASSLDGTYEPQHF
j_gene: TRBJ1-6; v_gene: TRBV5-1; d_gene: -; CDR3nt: TGCGCCAGCAGCGGGACAAACGGGAATTCACCCCTCCACTTT; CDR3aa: CASSGTNGNSPLHF
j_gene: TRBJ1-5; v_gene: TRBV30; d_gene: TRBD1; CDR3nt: TGTGCCTGGGGGACAGGCCTAGATCAGCCCCAGCATTTT; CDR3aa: CAWGTGLDQPQHF
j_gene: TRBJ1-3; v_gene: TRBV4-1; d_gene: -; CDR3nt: TGCGCCAGCAGCCAAGGGGGCGCAAGCTCTGGAAACACCATATATTTT; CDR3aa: CASSQGGASSGNTIYF
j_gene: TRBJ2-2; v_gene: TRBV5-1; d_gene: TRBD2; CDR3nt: TGCGCCAGCAGCTTGGCCAGGGAGGGTCAGAACACCGGGGAGCTGTTTTTT; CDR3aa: CASSLAREGQNTGELFF
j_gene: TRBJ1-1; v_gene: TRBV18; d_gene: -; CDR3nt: TGTGCCAGCTCACCAGCGGCAGCACCCACTGAAGCTTTCTTT; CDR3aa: CASSPAAAPTEAFF
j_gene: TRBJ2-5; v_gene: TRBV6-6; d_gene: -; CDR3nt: TGTGCCACGGAGGGGTTTTCAGTTGGGGAGACCCAGTACTTC; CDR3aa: CATEGFSVGETQYF
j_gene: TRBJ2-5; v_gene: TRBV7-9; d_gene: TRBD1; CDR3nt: TGTGCCAGCAGTCATCAAATGGGACAGGGCCAAGAGACCCAGTACTTC; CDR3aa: CASSHQMGQGQETQYF
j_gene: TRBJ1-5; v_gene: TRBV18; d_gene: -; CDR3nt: TGTGCCACCACCCCTGGTCACTCCACAGGGAATATGAGCAATCAGCCCCAGCATTTT; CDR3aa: CATTPGHSTGNMSNQPQHF
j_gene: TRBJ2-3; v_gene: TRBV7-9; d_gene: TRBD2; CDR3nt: TGTGCCAGCAGCTTAGGTGGCGGGGGGCCCACAGATACGCAGTATTTT; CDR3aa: CASSLGGGGPTDTQYF
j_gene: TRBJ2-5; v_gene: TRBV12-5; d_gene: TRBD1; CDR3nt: TGTGCTAGTGAGGGATGGGGACAGGGTGGGCGAGAGACCCAGTACTTC; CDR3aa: CASEGWGQGGRETQYF
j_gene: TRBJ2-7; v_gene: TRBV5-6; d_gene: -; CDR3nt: TGTGCCAGCAGCTTGTTTACAGAATACTACGAGCAGTACTTC; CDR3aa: CASSLFTEYYEQYF
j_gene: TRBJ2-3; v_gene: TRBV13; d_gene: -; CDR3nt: TGTGCCAGCAGCTTGGCCAGGGGTAAGGCAGATACGCAGTATTTT; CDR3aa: CASSLARGKADTQYF
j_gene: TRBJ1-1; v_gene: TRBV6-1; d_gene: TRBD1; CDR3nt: TGTGCCAGCAGGGGGACAGCGAACATGAACACTGAAGCTTTCTTT; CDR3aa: CASRGTANMNTEAFF
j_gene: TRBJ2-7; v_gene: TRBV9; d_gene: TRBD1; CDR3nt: TGTGCCAGCAGCGCCGGGACAGGGGTTTACGAGCAGTACTTC; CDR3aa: CASSAGTGVYEQYF
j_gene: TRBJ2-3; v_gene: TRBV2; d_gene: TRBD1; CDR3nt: TGTGCCAGCAGTCCGGGACAGGGGATAGATACGCAGTATTTT; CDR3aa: CASSPGQGIDTQYF
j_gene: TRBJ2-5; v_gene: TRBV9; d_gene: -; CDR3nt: TGTGCCAGCAGCGTAGATGGAGGAGCCCAAGAGACCCAGTACTTC; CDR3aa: CASSVDGGAQETQYF
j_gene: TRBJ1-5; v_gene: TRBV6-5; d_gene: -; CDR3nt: TGTGCCAGCAGTTCCCGACAGGCTGTCCAGCCCCAGCATTTT; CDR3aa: CASSSRQAVQPQHF
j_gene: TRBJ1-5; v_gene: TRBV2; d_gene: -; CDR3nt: TGTGCCAGCATAGGTGAGGGGGATCAGCCCCAGCATTTT; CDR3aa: CASIGEGDQPQHF
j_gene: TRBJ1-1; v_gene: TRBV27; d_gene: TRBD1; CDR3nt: TGTGCCACCTCCCGGGGGCAGGGGGAGCTCACTGAAGCTTTCTTT; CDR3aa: CATSRGQGELTEAFF
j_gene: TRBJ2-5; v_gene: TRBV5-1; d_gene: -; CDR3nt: TGCGCCAGCAGCTTGGGGGTTGACAGGGAGGAGGAGACCCAGTACTTC; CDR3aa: CASSLGVDREEETQYF
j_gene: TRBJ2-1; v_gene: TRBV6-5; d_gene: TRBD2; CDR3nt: TGTGCCAGCAGTTACTCGAGCGTTAGCGGGGGGAATGAGCAGTTCTTC; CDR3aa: CASSYSSVSGGNEQFF
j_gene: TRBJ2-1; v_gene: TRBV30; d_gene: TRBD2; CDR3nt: TGTGCCTGGAGTCCCCCTTTCCTAGCGGGACCCCTCGATGAGCAGTTCTTC; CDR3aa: CAWSPPFLAGPLDEQFF
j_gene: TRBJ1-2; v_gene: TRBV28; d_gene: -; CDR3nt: TGTGCCAGCAGTGCAGGGGTCTATGGCTACACCTTC; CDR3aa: CASSAGVYGYTF
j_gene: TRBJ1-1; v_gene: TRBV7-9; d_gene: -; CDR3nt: TGTGCCAGCAGCTTAGCTGACAGAGCCAAAGCTTTCTTT; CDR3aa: CASSLADRAKAFF
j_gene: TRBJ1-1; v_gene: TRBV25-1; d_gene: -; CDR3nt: TGTGCCAGCAGTGAAAGTAAGGGGCTTGAAGCTTTCTTT; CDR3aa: CASSESKGLEAFF
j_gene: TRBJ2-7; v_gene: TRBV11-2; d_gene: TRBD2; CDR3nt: TGTGCCAGCAGCTTAGGGACTAGCGCGGGATACGAGCAGTACTTC; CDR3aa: CASSLGTSAGYEQYF
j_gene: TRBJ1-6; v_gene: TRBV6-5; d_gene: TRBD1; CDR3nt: TGTGCCAGCAGTTACTCCGACAGGGGCTCAGATTCACCCCTCCACTTT; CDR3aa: CASSYSDRGSDSPLHF
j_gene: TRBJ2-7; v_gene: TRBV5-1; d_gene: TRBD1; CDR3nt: TGCGCCAGCAGCTTGGGGGACAGACAGCCTCCCTACGAGCAGTACTTC; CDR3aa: CASSLGDRQPPYEQYF
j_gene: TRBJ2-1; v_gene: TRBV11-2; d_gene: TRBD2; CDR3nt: TGTGCCAGCAGCGACGAAGGGACTAGCGGGGGCAGGGATGAGCAGTTCTTC; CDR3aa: CASSDEGTSGGRDEQFF
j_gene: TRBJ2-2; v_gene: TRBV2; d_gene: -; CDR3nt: TGTGCCAGCAGTGTTAAGGAGCTGTTTTTT; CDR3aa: CASSVKELFF
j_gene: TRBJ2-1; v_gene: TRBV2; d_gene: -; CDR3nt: TGTGCCAGCACCCCGACGGGGAGGTCCTACAATGAGCAGTTCTTC; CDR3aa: CASTPTGRSYNEQFF
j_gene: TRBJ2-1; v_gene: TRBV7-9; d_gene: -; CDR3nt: TGTGCCAGCAGCTTACAACAGTACAATGAGCAGTTCTTC; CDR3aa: CASSLQQYNEQFF
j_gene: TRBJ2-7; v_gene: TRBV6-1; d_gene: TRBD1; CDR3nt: TGTGCCAGCAGTGAAGGACAGGGGCGTAGTTACGAGCAGTACTTC; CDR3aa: CASSEGQGRSYEQYF
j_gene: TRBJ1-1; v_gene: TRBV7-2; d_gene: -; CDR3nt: TGTGCCAGCAGCAAACAGGCGAACACTGAAGCTTTCTTT; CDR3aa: CASSKQANTEAFF
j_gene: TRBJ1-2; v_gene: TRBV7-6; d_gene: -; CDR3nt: TGTGCCAGCAGCTTAGGAGGGGGCTATGGCTACACCTTC; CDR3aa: CASSLGGGYGYTF
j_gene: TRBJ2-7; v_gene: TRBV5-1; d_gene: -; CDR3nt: TGCGCCAGCAGCTTGGAAGGCAGGGCCTACGAGCAGTACTTC; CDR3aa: CASSLEGRAYEQYF
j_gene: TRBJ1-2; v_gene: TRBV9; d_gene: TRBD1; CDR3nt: TGTGCCAGCAATCAGGCAGGGGGCGTCGGAGGCTACACCTTC; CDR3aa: CASNQAGGVGGYTF
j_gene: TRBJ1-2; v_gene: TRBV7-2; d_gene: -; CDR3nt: TGTGCCAGCAGCCCTAGGACTGGGGAGTATGGCTACACCTTC; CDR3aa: CASSPRTGEYGYTF
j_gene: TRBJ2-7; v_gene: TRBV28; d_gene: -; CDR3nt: TGTGCCAGCAGTCTCCCCAGGGGCTTAGAATCCTACGAGCAGTACTTC; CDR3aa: CASSLPRGLESYEQYF
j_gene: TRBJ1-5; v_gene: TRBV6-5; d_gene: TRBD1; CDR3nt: TGTGCCAGCAGTTGGGGGACAGGGATGGGGCAGCCCCAGCATTTT; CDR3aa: CASSWGTGMGQPQHF
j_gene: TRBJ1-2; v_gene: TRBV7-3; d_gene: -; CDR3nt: TGTGCCAGCAGCTTAACGTCGCAGTCTAGGGGCTACACCTTC; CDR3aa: CASSLTSQSRGYTF
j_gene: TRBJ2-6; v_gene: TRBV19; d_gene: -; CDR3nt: TGTGCCAGTAGTGCACGACAATCTGGGGCCAACGTCCTGACTTTC; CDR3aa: CASSARQSGANVLTF